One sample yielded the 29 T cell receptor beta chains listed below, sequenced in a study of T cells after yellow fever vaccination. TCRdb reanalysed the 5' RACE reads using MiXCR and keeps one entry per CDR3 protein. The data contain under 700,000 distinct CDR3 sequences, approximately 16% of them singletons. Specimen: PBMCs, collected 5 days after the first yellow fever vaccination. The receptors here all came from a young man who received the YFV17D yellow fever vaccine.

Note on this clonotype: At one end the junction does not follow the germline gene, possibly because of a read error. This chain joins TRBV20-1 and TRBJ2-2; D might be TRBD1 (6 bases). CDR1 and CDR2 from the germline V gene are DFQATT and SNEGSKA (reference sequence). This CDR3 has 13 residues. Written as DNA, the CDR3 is TGCAGTGGTAGAAGGGGGTACACCGGGGAGCTGTTTTTT. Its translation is CSGRRGYTGELFF.

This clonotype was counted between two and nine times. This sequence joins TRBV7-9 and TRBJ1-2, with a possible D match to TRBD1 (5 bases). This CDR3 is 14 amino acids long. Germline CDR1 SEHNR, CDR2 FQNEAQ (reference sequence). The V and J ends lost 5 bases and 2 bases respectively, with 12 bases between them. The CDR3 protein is CASSQGQGNYGYTF. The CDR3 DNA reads TGTGCCAGCAGCCAAGGTCAGGGAAACTATGGCTACACCTTC.

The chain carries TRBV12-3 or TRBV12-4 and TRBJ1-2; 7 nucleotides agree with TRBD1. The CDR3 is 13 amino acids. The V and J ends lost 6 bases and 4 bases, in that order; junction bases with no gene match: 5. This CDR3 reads CASSPAGGYGYTF. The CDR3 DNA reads TGTGCCAGCAGCCCAGCAGGGGGCTATGGCTACACCTTC.

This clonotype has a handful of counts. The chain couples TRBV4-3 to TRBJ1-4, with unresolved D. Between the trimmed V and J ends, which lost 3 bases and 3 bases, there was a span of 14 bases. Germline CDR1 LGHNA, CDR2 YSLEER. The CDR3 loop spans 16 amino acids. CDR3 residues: CASSHDTSTSNEKLFF. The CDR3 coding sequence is TGCGCCAGCAGCCACGACACCTCGACTTCTAATGAAAAACTGTTTTTT.

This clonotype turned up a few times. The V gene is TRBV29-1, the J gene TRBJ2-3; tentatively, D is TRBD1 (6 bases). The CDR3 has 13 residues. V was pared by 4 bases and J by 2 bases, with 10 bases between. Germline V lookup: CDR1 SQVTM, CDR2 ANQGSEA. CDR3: CSVATGPTDTQYF. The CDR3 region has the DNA TGCAGCGTTGCTACAGGGCCCACAGATACGCAGTATTTT.

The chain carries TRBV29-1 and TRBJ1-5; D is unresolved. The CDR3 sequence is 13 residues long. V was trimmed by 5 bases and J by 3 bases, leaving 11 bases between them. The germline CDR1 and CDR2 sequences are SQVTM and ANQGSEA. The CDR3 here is CSVQVNSNQPQHF. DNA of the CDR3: TGCAGCGTTCAAGTCAATTCCAATCAGCCCCAGCATTTT.

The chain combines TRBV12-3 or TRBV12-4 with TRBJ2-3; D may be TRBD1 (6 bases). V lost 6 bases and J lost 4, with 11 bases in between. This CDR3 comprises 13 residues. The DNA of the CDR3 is TGTGCCAGCAGCGCTCAGGGGCCAGATACGCAGTATTTT. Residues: CASSAQGPDTQYF.

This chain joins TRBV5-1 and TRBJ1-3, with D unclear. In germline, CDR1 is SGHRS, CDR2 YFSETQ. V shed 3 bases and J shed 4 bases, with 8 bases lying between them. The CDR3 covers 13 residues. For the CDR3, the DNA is TGCGCCAGCAGCTCGTCTTTCGGAAACACCATATATTTT. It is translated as CASSSSFGNTIYF.

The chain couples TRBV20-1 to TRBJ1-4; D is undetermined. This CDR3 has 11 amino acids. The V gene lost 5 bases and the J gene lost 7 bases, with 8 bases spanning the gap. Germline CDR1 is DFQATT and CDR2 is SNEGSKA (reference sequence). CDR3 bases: TGCAGTGCTCCGCTAGGTGAAAAACTGTTTTTT. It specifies CSAPLGEKLFF.

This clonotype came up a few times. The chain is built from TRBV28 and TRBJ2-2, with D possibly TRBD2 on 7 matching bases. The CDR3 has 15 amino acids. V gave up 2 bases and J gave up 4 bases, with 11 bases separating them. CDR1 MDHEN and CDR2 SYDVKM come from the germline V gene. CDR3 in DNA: TGTGCCAGCAGTTTAGGCGGGGGCTTCACCGGGGAGCTGTTTTTT. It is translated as CASSLGGGFTGELFF.

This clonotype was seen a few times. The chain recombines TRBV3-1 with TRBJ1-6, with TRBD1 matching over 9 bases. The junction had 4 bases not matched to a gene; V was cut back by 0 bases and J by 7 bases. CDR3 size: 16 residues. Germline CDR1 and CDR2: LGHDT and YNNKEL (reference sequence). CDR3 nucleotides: TGTGCCAGCAGCCAAGATCGTGGACAGGGGAATTCACCCCTCCACTTT. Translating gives CASSQDRGQGNSPLHF.

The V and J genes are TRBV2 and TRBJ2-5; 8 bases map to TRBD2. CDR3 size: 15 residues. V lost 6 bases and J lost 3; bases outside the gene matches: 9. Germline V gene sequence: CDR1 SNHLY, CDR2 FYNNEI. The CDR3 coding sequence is TGTGCCAGCAGACAGGGCCAGACTAGCGAAGAGACCCAGTACTTC. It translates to CASRQGQTSEETQYF.

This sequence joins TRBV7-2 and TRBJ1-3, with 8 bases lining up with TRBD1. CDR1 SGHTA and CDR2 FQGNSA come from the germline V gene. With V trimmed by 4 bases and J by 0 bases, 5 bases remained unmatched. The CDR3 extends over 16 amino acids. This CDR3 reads CASSSTGEFSGNTIYF. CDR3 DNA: TGTGCCAGCAGCTCGACAGGGGAATTCTCTGGAAACACCATATATTTT.

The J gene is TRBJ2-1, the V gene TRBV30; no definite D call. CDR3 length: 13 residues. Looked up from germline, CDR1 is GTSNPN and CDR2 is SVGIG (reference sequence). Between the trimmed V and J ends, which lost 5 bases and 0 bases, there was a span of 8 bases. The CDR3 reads CAWGSASYNEQFF. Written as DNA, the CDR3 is TGTGCCTGGGGGTCCGCCTCCTACAATGAGCAGTTCTTC.

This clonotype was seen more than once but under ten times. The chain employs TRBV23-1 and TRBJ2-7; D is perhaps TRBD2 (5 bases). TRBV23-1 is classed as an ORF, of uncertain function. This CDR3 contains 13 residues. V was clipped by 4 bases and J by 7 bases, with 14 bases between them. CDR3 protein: CASSRTSRGEQYF. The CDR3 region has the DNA TGCGCCAGCAGTCGGACCTCTAGAGGGGAGCAGTACTTC.

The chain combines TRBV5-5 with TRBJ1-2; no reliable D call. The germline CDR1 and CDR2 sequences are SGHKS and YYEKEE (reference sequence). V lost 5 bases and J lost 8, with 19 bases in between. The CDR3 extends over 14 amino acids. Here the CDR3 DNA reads TGTGCCAGCAGACTGGTAGGTCTGTCTGACGGCTACACCTTC. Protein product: CASRLVGLSDGYTF.

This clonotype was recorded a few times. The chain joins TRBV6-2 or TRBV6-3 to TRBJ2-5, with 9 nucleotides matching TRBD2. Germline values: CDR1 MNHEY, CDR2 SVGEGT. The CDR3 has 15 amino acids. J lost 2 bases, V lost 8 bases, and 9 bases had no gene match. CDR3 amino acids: CASVGTSRGQETQYF. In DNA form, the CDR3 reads TGTGCCAGCGTCGGGACTAGCCGGGGGCAAGAGACCCAGTACTTC.

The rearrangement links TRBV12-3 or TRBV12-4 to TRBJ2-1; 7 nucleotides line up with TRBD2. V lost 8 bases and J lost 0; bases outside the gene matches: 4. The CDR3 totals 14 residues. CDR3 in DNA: TGTGCCAGCGACGGGGGGACCTCCTACAATGAGCAGTTCTTC. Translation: CASDGGTSYNEQFF.

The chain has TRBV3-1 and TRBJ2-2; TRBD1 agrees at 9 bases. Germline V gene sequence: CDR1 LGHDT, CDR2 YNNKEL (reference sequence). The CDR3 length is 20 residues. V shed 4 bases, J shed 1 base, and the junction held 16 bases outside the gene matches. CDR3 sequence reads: CASSPYGSQGAQENTGELFF. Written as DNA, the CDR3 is TGTGCCAGCAGCCCGTACGGATCACAGGGGGCGCAAGAGAACACCGGGGAGCTGTTTTTT.

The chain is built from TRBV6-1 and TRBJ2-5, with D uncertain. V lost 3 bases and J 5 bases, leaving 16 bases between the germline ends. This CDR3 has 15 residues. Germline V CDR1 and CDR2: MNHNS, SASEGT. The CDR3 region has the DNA TGTGCCAGCAGTGAGGGTGATAGATTGTGGGAGACCCAGTACTTC. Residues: CASSEGDRLWETQYF.

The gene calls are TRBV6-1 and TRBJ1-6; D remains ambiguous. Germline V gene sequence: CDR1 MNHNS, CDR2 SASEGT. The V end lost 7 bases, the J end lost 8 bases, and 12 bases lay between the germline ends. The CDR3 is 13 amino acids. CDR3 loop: CASNAGWDSPLHF. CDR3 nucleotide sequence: TGTGCCAGCAACGCGGGGTGGGATTCACCCCTCCACTTT.

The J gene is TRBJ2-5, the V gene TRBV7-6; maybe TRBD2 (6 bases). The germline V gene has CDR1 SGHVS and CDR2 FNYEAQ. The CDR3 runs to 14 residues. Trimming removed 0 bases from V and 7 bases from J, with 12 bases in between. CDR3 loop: CASSLAGGIVTQYF. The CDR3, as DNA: TGTGCCAGCAGCTTAGCCGGGGGTATTGTGACCCAGTACTTC.

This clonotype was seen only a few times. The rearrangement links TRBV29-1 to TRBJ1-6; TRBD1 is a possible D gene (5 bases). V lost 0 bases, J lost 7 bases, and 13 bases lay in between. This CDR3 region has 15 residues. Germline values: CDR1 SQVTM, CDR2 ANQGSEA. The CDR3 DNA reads TGCAGCGTTGAAGATCGGCCAGGGTGGAATTCACCCCTCCACTTT. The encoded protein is CSVEDRPGWNSPLHF.

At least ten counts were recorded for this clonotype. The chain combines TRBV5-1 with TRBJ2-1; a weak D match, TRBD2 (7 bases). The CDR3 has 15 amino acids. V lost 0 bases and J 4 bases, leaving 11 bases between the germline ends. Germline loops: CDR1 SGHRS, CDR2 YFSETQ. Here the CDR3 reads CASSLGGGGYNEQFF. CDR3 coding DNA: TGCGCCAGCAGCTTGGGAGGGGGGGGATACAATGAGCAGTTCTTC.

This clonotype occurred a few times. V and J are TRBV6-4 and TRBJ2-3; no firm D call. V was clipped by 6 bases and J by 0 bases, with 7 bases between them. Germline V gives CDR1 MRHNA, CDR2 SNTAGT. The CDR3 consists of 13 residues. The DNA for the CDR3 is TGTGCCAGCAGGGAAAGTAGCACAGATACGCAGTATTTT. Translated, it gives CASRESSTDTQYF.

The CDR3 protein is CSVEVRADTEAFF. The DNA for the CDR3 is TGCAGCGTTGAAGTCAGGGCCGACACTGAAGCTTTCTTT. The chain recombines TRBV29-1 with TRBJ1-1, with a weak D call TRBD1 (5 bases). The CDR3 has 13 amino acids. The germline V and J ends were trimmed by 1 base and 3 bases, with 9 bases remaining between them. Germline values: CDR1 SQVTM, CDR2 ANQGSEA.

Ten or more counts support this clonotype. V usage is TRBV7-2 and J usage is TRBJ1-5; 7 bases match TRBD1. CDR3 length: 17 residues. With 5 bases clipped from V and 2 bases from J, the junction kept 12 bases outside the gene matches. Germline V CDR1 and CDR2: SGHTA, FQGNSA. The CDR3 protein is CASSPRSGTVGNQPQHF. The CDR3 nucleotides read TGTGCCAGCAGCCCTAGGTCGGGGACAGTAGGCAATCAGCCCCAGCATTTT.

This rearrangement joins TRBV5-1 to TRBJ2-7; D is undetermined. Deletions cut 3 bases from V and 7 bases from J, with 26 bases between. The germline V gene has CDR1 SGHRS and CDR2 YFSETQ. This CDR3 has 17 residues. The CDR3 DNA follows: TGCGCCAGCAGCTCGTACCTAACCGCGGACCCTACGCTAGAGCAGTACTTC. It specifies CASSSYLTADPTLEQYF.

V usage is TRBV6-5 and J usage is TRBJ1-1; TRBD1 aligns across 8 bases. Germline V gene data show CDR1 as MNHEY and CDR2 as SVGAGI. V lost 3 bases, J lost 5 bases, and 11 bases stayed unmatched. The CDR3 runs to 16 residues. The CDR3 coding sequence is TGTGCCAGCAGTTATTTGTCAGGGGGCGCCCGAACTGAAGCTTTCTTT. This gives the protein CASSYLSGGARTEAFF.